These T cell receptor beta chains were read from a single sample in a study of blood T cell repertoires in COVID-19. The repertoire was sequenced with immunoSEQ multiplex PCR; TCRdb's copy has only in-frame clones and lacks some. Altogether about 60,000 clones are present, around 70% being singletons, with the ten largest covering roughly 4.9%. Sequenced: peripheral blood. The receptor set was obtained from a woman in her 70s with COVID-19, enrolled during active disease. CDR3s include the opening cysteine and the closing phenylalanine or tryptophan. A D gene is named only where the DNA matches it firmly. Clone size is given for some rows only: seen once, a few or many times, or a class if the clone is expanded.

cdr3_aa cdr3_nt clone_size j_call cdr3_length v_call d_call
CASSLGGRNSYNEQFF TGTGCCAGCAGCTTGGGCGGGAGGAACTCCTACAATGAGCAGTTCTTC . TRBJ2-1 16 TRBV5-4 TRBD2
CASSKAGQGSNTGELFF TGTGCCAGCAGCAAAGCCGGACAGGGGTCGAACACCGGGGAGCTGTTTTTT . TRBJ2-2 17 TRBV21-1 .
CASSFASTSGSNEQFF TGTGCCAGCAGCTTTGCCTCGACTAGCGGGAGCAATGAGCAGTTCTTC . TRBJ2-1 16 TRBV7-2 TRBD2
CASNPIGQGARLSGYTF TGTGCCAGTAATCCTATCGGACAGGGGGCGCGATTATCTGGCTACACCTTC . TRBJ1-2 17 TRBV19 TRBD1
CASSPPGQVVETQYF TGCGCCAGCAGCCCGCCGGGACAGGTTGTTGAGACCCAGTACTTC once TRBJ2-5 15 TRBV5-1 TRBD1
CASSLEASGTRRAQYF TGTGCCAGCAGCTTAGAGGCTAGCGGGACGCGTCGGGCGCAGTATTTT . TRBJ2-3 16 TRBV7-9 TRBD2
CASRLLAGDLTNTGELFF TGTGCCAGCAGGCTACTAGCGGGCGATCTAACGAACACCGGGGAGCTGTTTTTT . TRBJ2-2 18 TRBV11-3 TRBD2
CASSQTRRLNTEAFF TGTGCCAGCAGCCAGACACGGCGTTTGAACACTGAAGCTTTCTTT . TRBJ1-1 15 TRBV4-2 .
CASSQDHEAGDTQYF TGCGCCAGCAGCCAAGATCATGAAGCAGGGGATACGCAGTATTTT . TRBJ2-3 15 TRBV4-3 .
CASGRGGNTEAFF TGTGCCAGTGGGAGGGGAGGGAACACTGAAGCTTTCTTT . TRBJ1-1 13 TRBV19 .
CATSDLDRVGGYNEQFF TGTGCCACCAGTGACTTGGACAGGGTTGGTGGATACAATGAGCAGTTCTTC . TRBJ2-1 17 TRBV24-1 TRBD1
CASSKWDRGRTEAFF TGTGCCAGCAGCAAATGGGACAGGGGGCGGACTGAAGCTTTCTTT . TRBJ1-1 15 TRBV21-1 .
CASSLGQNTGELFF TGTGCCAGCAGCTTAGGACAGAACACCGGGGAGCTGTTTTTT few TRBJ2-2 14 TRBV7-2 .
CASSYSTVTQYF TGTGCCAGCAGTTACTCGACAGTGACCCAGTACTTC . TRBJ2-5 12 TRBV6-2/TRBV6-3 .
CASRYRDRAYEQYF TGTGCCAGCAGATACCGGGACAGGGCTTACGAGCAGTACTTC . TRBJ2-7 14 TRBV5-6 TRBD1
CASSSGQSTDTQYF TGTGCCAGCAGCTCGGGACAAAGCACAGATACGCAGTATTTT once TRBJ2-3 14 TRBV7-8 .